The subject of this entry is one T cell receptor (beta chain). Germline CDR1 PRHDT, CDR2 FYEKMQ (reference sequence). J gave up 4 bases and V 5 bases, and 4 bases lay outside the gene matches. CDR3 size: 13 residues. This entry belongs to a study of blood T cell repertoires in COVID-19. Using immunoSEQ multiplex PCR, the repertoire was profiled, and TCRdb retains in-frame clones only, with some absent. Of over 200,000 clones listed, 70% to 90% are singletons. This sequence joins TRBV13 and TRBJ2-5; 7 bases agree with TRBD1. Sequencing used peripheral blood. The sequence was collected from a man in his thirties or forties who had recovered from COVID-19. CDR3 nucleotide sequence: TGTGCCAGCAGCCAGACAGGGTTAGAGACCCAGTACTTC. This sequence encodes CASSQTGLETQYF.